This entry lists 28 T cell receptor beta chains sequenced from one sample in a study of blood T cell repertoires in COVID-19. Sequencing used immunoSEQ multiplex PCR; TCRdb keeps in-frame clones, though not all of them. Of 80,000 to 90,000 clones in the sample, roughly four fifths were seen once. Input material: peripheral blood. These receptors were taken from an elderly woman with acute or convalescent COVID-19.

The chain combines TRBV27 with TRBJ1-1; D ambiguous. Per germline, CDR1 MNHEY and CDR2 SMNVEV (reference sequence). The CDR3 runs 15 residues. Trimming shortened V by 7 bases and J by 4 bases, and 19 bases separated the two germline ends. The CDR3: CASMREGGLGTEAFF. In DNA form, the CDR3 reads TGTGCCAGCATGAGGGAAGGAGGTCTGGGCACTGAAGCTTTCTTT.

In this sample, this clone turned up once. The rearrangement links TRBV4-2 to TRBJ1-1; D is undetermined. V dropped 3 bases and J dropped 4 bases, with 9 bases sitting between them. Germline V lookup: CDR1 LGHNA, CDR2 YNFKEQ. This CDR3 has 13 amino acids. CDR3 in DNA: TGTGCCAGCAGCCACATCCCCGGCACTGAAGCTTTCTTT. Amino acid sequence: CASSHIPGTEAFF.

This clone was seen once. The chain combines TRBV3-1 (or the pseudogene TRBV3-2) with TRBJ2-3, with 8 bases aligning to TRBD1. CDR1 is LGHDT, CDR2 YNNKEL, per germline (reference sequence). This CDR3 spans 15 amino acids. V was clipped by 4 bases and J by 0 bases; unmatched bases: 3. CDR3 amino acids: CASSLQGASTDTQYF. CDR3 in DNA: TGTGCCAGCAGCCTGCAGGGGGCGAGCACAGATACGCAGTATTTT.

The chain uses TRBV5-6 and TRBJ2-2; TRBD1 might be the D (6 bases). The CDR3 contains 15 residues. V lost 4 bases and J lost 0, with 10 bases in between. The V gene's germline CDR1 is SGHDT and CDR2 YYEEEE. The CDR3 loop reads CASSLGHPNTGELFF. CDR3 nucleotides: TGTGCCAGCAGCCTGGGACACCCGAACACCGGGGAGCTGTTTTTT.

The chain links TRBV28 to TRBJ1-1; tentative D call: TRBD1 (5 bases). This CDR3 is 15 amino acids long. V lost 4 bases and J 5 bases, leaving 17 bases between the germline ends. In germline, CDR1 is MDHEN, CDR2 SYDVKM. Written as DNA, the CDR3 is TGTGCCAGCAGTTCCCGTGGGGGGGGTCGGACTGAAGCTTTCTTT. Translation gives CASSSRGGGRTEAFF.

This CDR3 reads CASSGGFNEQFF. As DNA, the CDR3 is TGTGCCAGTAGTGGAGGCTTTAATGAGCAGTTCTTC. V usage is TRBV19 and J usage is TRBJ2-1; a possible D gene is TRBD2 (5 bases). Deletions cut 5 bases from V and 7 bases from J, with 9 bases between. CDR1 and CDR2 from the germline V gene are LNHDA and SQIVND (reference sequence). CDR3 length: 12 residues. Combining the CDR3 with reference TRBV19 and TRBJ2-1 gives the whole variable domain DGGITQSPKYLFRKEGQNVTLSCEQNLNHDAMYWYRQDPGQGLRLIYYSQIVNDFQKGDIAEGYSVSREKKESFPLTVTSAQKNPTAFYLCASSGGFNEQFFGPGTRLTVL.

The chain carries TRBV27 and TRBJ2-1; D is ambiguous. Germline values: CDR1 MNHEY, CDR2 SMNVEV (reference sequence). The CDR3 consists of 12 residues. Trimming removed 8 bases from V and 4 bases from J, with 9 bases in between. Here the CDR3 reads CASHTQYNEQFF. The CDR3 DNA reads TGTGCCAGCCACACCCAGTACAATGAGCAGTTCTTC.

The chain has TRBV3-1 (or the pseudogene TRBV3-2) and TRBJ1-5; 10 bases match TRBD1. The germline gives CDR1 LGHDT, CDR2 YNNKEL (reference sequence). J was trimmed by 9 bases and V by 1 base; bases with no gene match: 12. This CDR3 is built from 17 residues. CDR3 in amino acids: CASSQAGTGAGRAPQHF. The CDR3 nucleotides are TGTGCCAGCAGCCAAGCTGGGACAGGGGCGGGGAGGGCGCCCCAGCATTTT.

This chain's CDR3 is CASSAGQGASGNTIYF. The CDR3, as DNA: TGTGCCAGCAGTGCTGGACAGGGGGCGTCTGGAAACACCATATATTTT. This chain connects TRBV2 to TRBJ1-3, with 11 bases lining up with TRBD1. The V gene's germline CDR1 is SNHLY and CDR2 FYNNEI. The CDR3 is 16 amino acids. J gave up 1 base and V 4 bases, and 3 bases lay outside the gene matches.

This clone was seen only a few times. The chain uses TRBV27 and TRBJ1-2, with D perhaps matching TRBD1 (6 bases). The CDR3 is 13 amino acids. Germline CDR1 is MNHEY and CDR2 is SMNVEV (reference sequence). V was pared by 2 bases and J by 4 bases, with 8 bases between. Here the CDR3 DNA reads TGTGCCAGCAGTTTAGCGGGGGCCTATGGCTACACCTTC. Translation gives CASSLAGAYGYTF.

This sequence joins TRBV5-5 and TRBJ1-1; weak D call: TRBD1 (5 bases). This CDR3 comprises 13 residues. CDR1 is SGHKS, CDR2 YYEKEE, per germline (reference sequence). V was pared by 2 bases and J by 6 bases, with 11 bases between. This chain's CDR3 is CASSFTGIPEAFF. The CDR3 nucleotides are TGTGCCAGCAGCTTTACAGGCATCCCTGAAGCTTTCTTT.

The genes are TRBV11-2 and TRBJ2-1; weak D call: TRBD2 (6 bases). Trimming removed 2 bases at V and 0 bases at J, with 11 bases between. The CDR3 runs to 16 residues. From germline, CDR1 is SGHAT and CDR2 FQNNGV. CDR3 region: CASSLIAGSSYNEQFF. In DNA, the CDR3 is TGTGCCAGCAGCTTAATTGCGGGGAGCTCCTACAATGAGCAGTTCTTC.

The chain couples TRBV7-9 to TRBJ1-2, with no clear D. Looked up from germline, CDR1 is SEHNR and CDR2 is FQNEAQ (reference sequence). The CDR3 spans 15 residues. Trimming pared 5 bases from V and 7 bases from J, leaving 20 bases between. DNA of the CDR3: TGTGCCAGCAGCCACGCCCAGGAATCTTCACTTGGCTACACCTTC. Protein sequence: CASSHAQESSLGYTF.

V is TRBV15 and J is TRBJ2-7, with D tentatively TRBD2 (7 bases). Trimming took 5 bases from V and 5 from J, leaving 19 bases between them. Germline V gives CDR1 LNHNV, CDR2 YYDKDF (reference sequence). The CDR3 totals 15 residues. CDR3 region: CATSVGGGSLNEQYF. The CDR3 DNA reads as TGTGCCACCAGCGTAGGGGGGGGGAGTCTGAACGAGCAGTACTTC.

This chain connects TRBV5-1 to TRBJ2-2; TRBD1 is a possible D gene (6 bases). Germline CDR1 reads SGHRS; CDR2 reads YFSETQ. This CDR3 region has 15 residues. V was shortened by 0 bases and J by 2 bases, with 8 bases between the two germline ends. The CDR3 nucleotides are TGCGCCAGCAGCTTGGAGGGACAAAACACCGGGGAGCTGTTTTTT. Protein product: CASSLEGQNTGELFF.

The chain links TRBV7-8 to TRBJ2-7; 11 nucleotides line up with TRBD1. The J segment lost 4 bases and the V segment lost 7 bases, leaving 6 bases of the junction unmatched. From germline, CDR1 is SGHVS and CDR2 FQNEAQ. This CDR3 contains 14 residues. The CDR3 DNA is TGTGCCAGCATGGACCGGGACAGGGGGTACGAGCAGTACTTC. Amino acids: CASMDRDRGYEQYF.

The CDR3 loop is CASSPQTSSNTGELFF. Written as DNA, the CDR3 is TGTGCCAGCTCACCACAGACATCCTCGAACACCGGGGAGCTGTTTTTT. V is TRBV18 and J is TRBJ2-2; D gene unclear. Trimming removed 1 base at V and 0 bases at J, with 9 bases between. This CDR3 is 16 amino acids long. The germline V gene encodes CDR1 KGHSH and CDR2 LQKENI. The variable domain in full, with the rest retrieved from reference TRBV18 and TRBJ2-2, is NAGVMQNPRHLVRRRGQEARLRCSPMKGHSHVYWYRQLPEEGLKFMVYLQKENIIDESGMPKERFSAEFPKEGPSILRIQQVVRGDSAAYFCASSPQTSSNTGELFFGEGSRLTVL.

CDR3 loop: CASSPAGQASYGYTF. CDR3 nucleotides: TGTGCCAGCAGCCCTGCGGGACAGGCAAGTTATGGCTACACCTTC. The chain employs TRBV7-9 and TRBJ1-2; 8 nucleotides align to TRBD1. The CDR3 has 15 residues. V dropped 5 bases and J dropped 5; count of bases not matched to a gene: 10. From germline, CDR1 is SEHNR and CDR2 FQNEAQ (reference sequence).

The chain has TRBV11-3 and TRBJ1-1; 11 bases are a match to TRBD1. With V trimmed by 2 bases and J by 1 base, 6 bases remained unmatched. Germline assignment: CDR1 SGHNT and CDR2 YENEEA. The CDR3 runs to 17 residues. This chain's CDR3 is CASSLTGTGGPNTEAFF. CDR3 nucleotides: TGTGCCAGCAGCTTAACTGGGACAGGGGGTCCGAACACTGAAGCTTTCTTT.

This chain joins TRBV19 and TRBJ1-3; D is perhaps TRBD1 (5 bases). CDR1 is LNHDA and CDR2 is SQIVND in the germline V gene (reference sequence). The V and J ends lost 3 bases and 0 bases respectively, with 15 bases between them. The CDR3 covers 17 residues. The CDR3 is CASSMERAGISGNTIYF. The CDR3 bases are TGTGCCAGTAGTATGGAAAGGGCAGGGATCTCTGGAAACACCATATATTTT.

The V and J genes are TRBV11-3 and TRBJ2-3; D is possibly TRBD2 (6 bases). Trimming removed 4 bases at V and 1 base at J, with 12 bases between. This CDR3 is 15 amino acids long. Germline V lookup: CDR1 SGHNT, CDR2 YENEEA. Here the CDR3 DNA reads TGTGCCAGCAGCTCTTCGGGACTTCGCACAGATACGCAGTATTTT. It specifies CASSSSGLRTDTQYF.

The CDR3 is CASSLSGGREQFF. The CDR3 bases are TGTGCCAGCAGCTTAAGCGGGGGGCGTGAGCAGTTCTTC. The chain uses TRBV11-3 and TRBJ2-1; 9 positions agree with TRBD2. Trimming removed 2 bases from V and 9 bases from J; junction bases left unmatched: 2. The CDR3 consists of 13 residues. Germline lookup yields CDR1 SGHNT and CDR2 YENEEA.

The chain combines TRBV6-5 with TRBJ2-7, with D maybe TRBD2 (5 bases). Germline V lookup: CDR1 MNHEY, CDR2 SVGAGI. The CDR3 is made up of 13 amino acids. With 4 bases removed from V and 7 bases from J, the gap between germline ends came to 14 bases. This chain's CDR3 is CASSFSTPGEQYF. The CDR3 DNA is TGTGCCAGCAGTTTCTCAACCCCGGGGGAGCAGTACTTC.

The chain has TRBV5-5 and TRBJ1-2; the D gene is possibly TRBD1 (5 bases). CDR3 size: 15 residues. Germline V CDR1 and CDR2: SGHKS, YYEKEE (reference sequence). V dropped 0 bases and J dropped 4 bases, with 13 bases sitting between them. The CDR3 region is CASSLAQGSLYGYTF. The CDR3 DNA is TGTGCCAGCAGCTTGGCCCAGGGCTCCCTCTATGGCTACACCTTC.

This clone was recorded once. The gene calls are TRBV5-1 and TRBJ1-2, with 10 positions matching TRBD1. This CDR3 is built from 14 residues. Germline CDR1 is SGHRS and CDR2 is YFSETQ. The V segment lost 4 bases and the J segment 5 bases; nucleotides outside the gene matches: 5. The CDR3 here is CASSGGTGDYGYTF. For the CDR3, the DNA is TGCGCCAGCAGCGGAGGGACAGGGGATTATGGCTACACCTTC.

The chain joins TRBV6-6 to TRBJ1-3; D is undetermined. The CDR3 spans 16 residues. From germline, CDR1 is MNHNY and CDR2 SVGAGI (reference sequence). Trimming shortened V by 4 bases and J by 0 bases, and 13 bases separated the two germline ends. The CDR3 DNA reads as TGTGCCAGCAGTTCCACCTTAAGCCTCTCTGGAAACACCATATATTTT. Protein: CASSSTLSLSGNTIYF.

The rearrangement uses TRBV6-5 and TRBJ1-1, with D uncertain. The germline V gene encodes CDR1 MNHEY and CDR2 SVGAGI. This CDR3 is 14 amino acids long. The V end was cut by 2 bases, the J end by 3 bases, with 10 bases between. As DNA, the CDR3 is TGTGCCAGCAGTTACGATGGGCGTCACACTGAAGCTTTCTTT. It encodes CASSYDGRHTEAFF.

The J gene is TRBJ2-1, the V gene TRBV2, with TRBD2 identical over 8 bases. Trimming cost V 2 bases and J 9 bases; bases outside gene matches: 9. The CDR3 loop spans 15 amino acids. The germline V gene encodes CDR1 SNHLY and CDR2 FYNNEI. CDR3 sequence reads: CASSEFGGGPGEQFF. The CDR3 bases are TGTGCCAGCAGTGAATTCGGCGGGGGGCCTGGTGAGCAGTTCTTC.